These 15 T cell receptor beta chains were sequenced from one sample in a study of T cells expressing NK-cell markers. TCRdb reprocessed the 5' RACE reads, with one entry per CDR3 protein and no DNA. This repertoire comprises 500,000 or so distinct CDR3 sequences; its ten largest clones make up roughly 3.4%. The material sequenced was blood T cells: a sorted CD56 or NKG2C T cell subset, CD4+ or CD8+ T cells, or bulk PBMC T cells (not recorded which). Receptor source: a man between 18 and 29 years old in good health.

CDR3 in amino acids: CASRPNGQSYGYTF. The chain couples TRBV27 to TRBJ1-2; TCRdb picks TRBD1, but there is no DNA to check that call. This CDR3 region has 14 residues. From germline, CDR1 is MNHEY and CDR2 SMNVEV (reference sequence).

The V and J genes are TRBV12-3 or TRBV12-4 and TRBJ1-1; TCRdb returns TRBD1, unconfirmable since there is no DNA. This CDR3 region has 15 residues. CDR3 amino acids: CASSPGGRADTEAFF.

The J gene is TRBJ2-4, the V gene TRBV30; without DNA, the TCRdb call of TRBD2 cannot be checked. CDR1 and CDR2 (germline): GTSNPN, SVGIG (reference sequence). This CDR3 is 15 amino acids long. This CDR3 reads CAWSDLTSGKNIQYF.

This chain links TRBV27 with TRBJ1-4; TCRdb gives TRBD1 as the D gene, but with no DNA this cannot be confirmed. The length of the CDR3 is 15 residues. Germline CDR1 and CDR2: MNHEY and SMNVEV (reference sequence). CDR3 protein: CASSPLQGKVEKLFF.

This chain connects TRBV20-1 to TRBJ1-1; there is no DNA to check the TCRdb D call of TRBD1. CDR1 DFQATT and CDR2 SNEGSKA come from the germline V gene (reference sequence). The CDR3 has 13 amino acids. CDR3 sequence reads: CSFGRQELTEAFF.

The J gene is TRBJ2-5, the V gene TRBV6-2 or TRBV6-3; no DNA is available, so the TRBD2 call from TCRdb remains unchecked. This CDR3 is 20 amino acids long. The germline V gene encodes CDR1 MNHEY and CDR2 SVGEGT. The chain's CDR3 is CASSYEFPQDLAGVKETQYF.

This chain links TRBV5-5 with TRBJ2-1. The CDR3 totals 13 residues. In germline, CDR1 is SGHKS, CDR2 YYEKEE (reference sequence). The CDR3 loop is CASSLEVSNEQFF.

The chain employs TRBV7-6 and TRBJ2-7; the TRBD2 assignment by TCRdb is unverifiable without DNA. CDR1 and CDR2 (germline): SGHVS, FNYEAQ. The CDR3 length is 13 residues. CDR3 residues: CASSSGNPYEQYF.

The chain uses TRBV12-3 or TRBV12-4 and TRBJ2-2; TCRdb gives TRBD1 as the D gene, but with no DNA this cannot be confirmed. The CDR3 runs to 15 residues. CDR3 sequence: CASRPGTFEEGELFF.

The J gene is TRBJ2-1, the V gene TRBV6-1; lacking DNA, the TRBD2 call made by TCRdb goes unchecked. The CDR3 extends over 15 amino acids. Germline CDR1 MNHNS, CDR2 SASEGT. The CDR3 loop reads CASSEGLASGNEQFF.

The chain carries TRBV7-2 and TRBJ1-5. The CDR3 contains 15 residues. Germline CDR1 and CDR2: SGHTA and FQGNSA. The CDR3 is CASSLAGGDNQPQHF.

The chain combines TRBV5-1 with TRBJ1-2. Germline V lookup: CDR1 SGHRS, CDR2 YFSETQ. The CDR3 has 14 amino acids. The CDR3 loop is CASSLEAKMHGYTF.

The chain links TRBV20-1 to TRBJ2-3; TCRdb's D call of TRBD1 is untestable without DNA. The CDR3 loop spans 14 amino acids. The germline V gene has CDR1 DFQATT and CDR2 SNEGSKA (reference sequence). CDR3 sequence: CSARAGLGPDTQYF.

J is TRBJ2-4 and V is TRBV13; TCRdb proposes TRBD1, but this gene call is untestable without DNA. The germline gives CDR1 PRHDT, CDR2 FYEKMQ (reference sequence). The CDR3 consists of 16 residues. The CDR3 is CASSWTGLTVKNIQYF.

The chain uses TRBV6-1 and TRBJ2-3; no DNA is available, so the TRBD2 call from TCRdb remains unchecked. CDR1 and CDR2 from the germline V gene are MNHNS and SASEGT. The CDR3 is 14 amino acids. The CDR3 sequence: CAIKRAPSTDTQYF.